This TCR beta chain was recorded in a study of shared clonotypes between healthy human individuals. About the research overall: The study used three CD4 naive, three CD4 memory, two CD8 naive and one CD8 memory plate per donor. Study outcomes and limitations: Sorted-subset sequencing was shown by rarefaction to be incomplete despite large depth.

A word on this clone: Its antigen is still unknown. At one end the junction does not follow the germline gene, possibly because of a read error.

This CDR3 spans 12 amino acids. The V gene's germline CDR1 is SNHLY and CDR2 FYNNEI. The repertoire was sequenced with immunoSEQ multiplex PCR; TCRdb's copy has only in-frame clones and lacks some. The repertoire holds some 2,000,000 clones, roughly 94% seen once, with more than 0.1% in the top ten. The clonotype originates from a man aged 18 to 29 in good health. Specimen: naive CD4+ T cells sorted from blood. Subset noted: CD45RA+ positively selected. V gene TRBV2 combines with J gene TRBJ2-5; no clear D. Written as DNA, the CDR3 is TGTGCCAGCAGTGAGCTCCAACAGACCCAGTACTTC. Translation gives CASSELQQTQYF.